The source of this TCR beta chain is a study of control samples from healthy donors and cancer patients. Data came from immunoSEQ multiplex PCR; TCRdb stores just in-frame clones and leaves some out. The sample consists of 65,000 to 85,000 clones, around 87% of them appearing once. The CDR3 is made up of 15 amino acids. V was pared by 8 bases and J by 1 base, with 17 bases between. Germline CDR1 reads MDHEN; CDR2 reads SYDVKM. The clonotype was recovered from a woman aged 50 to 65 with head and neck cancer. The sample comprised PBMCs. V and J are TRBV28 and TRBJ1-2; D is unresolved. The CDR3 spells CASFDYSNHNYGYTF. The CDR3 bases are TGTGCCAGCTTCGATTATTCTAATCATAACTATGGCTACACCTTC.